This T cell receptor beta chain stems from a study of T cells in Graves' hyperthyroidism and ophthalmopathy. This clonotype was counted at least ten times. Clinical symptoms, serum thyroxine and TRAb, thyroid ultrasound and orbital computed tomography were used for the diagnoses. Out of 10 ml of fresh peripheral blood came the PBMCs. Amplification targeted TCR beta CDR3 regions from RNA transcripts. Primed by the HTBI set, a first-round RT-PCR was run on the TCR CDR3. MiXCR was run by TCRdb on the multiplex PCR reads, yielding one entry per CDR3 protein. The sample has about 320,000 distinct CDR3 sequences; 15% to 20% are singletons. Sequencing was carried out using blood. The TCR comes from a man younger than 45 with Graves' hyperthyroidism.

CDR3 sequence (DNA): TGTGCCAGCAGCTTCCGCAAAGACCTCTATGGCTACACCTTC. Its protein is CASSFRKDLYGYTF. The chain couples TRBV7-8 to TRBJ1-2; D is unresolved. The germline V gene encodes CDR1 SGHVS and CDR2 FQNEAQ. The CDR3 is 14 residues long. V was pared by 3 bases and J by 4 bases, with 12 bases between.